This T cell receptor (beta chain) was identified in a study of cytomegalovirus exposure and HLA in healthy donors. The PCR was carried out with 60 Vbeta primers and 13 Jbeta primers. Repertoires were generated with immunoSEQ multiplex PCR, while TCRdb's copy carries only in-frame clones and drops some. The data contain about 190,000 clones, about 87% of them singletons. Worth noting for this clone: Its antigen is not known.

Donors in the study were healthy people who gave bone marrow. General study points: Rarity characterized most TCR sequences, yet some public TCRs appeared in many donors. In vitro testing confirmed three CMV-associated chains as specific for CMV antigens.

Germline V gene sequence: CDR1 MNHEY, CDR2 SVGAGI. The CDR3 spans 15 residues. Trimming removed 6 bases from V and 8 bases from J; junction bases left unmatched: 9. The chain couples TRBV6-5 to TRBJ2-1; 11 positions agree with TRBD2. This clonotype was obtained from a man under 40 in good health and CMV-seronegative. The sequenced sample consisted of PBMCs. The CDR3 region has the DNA TGTGCCAGCAGCCTACTAGCGGGAGTAAGGGATGAGCAGTTCTTC. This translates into CASSLLAGVRDEQFF.